This paragraph reports one T cell receptor (beta chain). What it binds is not known. Its ends do not fully match the called genes, so a read error is possible. In the original processing: A classifier of distant metastasis in papillary thyroid cancer was built from CDR3 differences (across clinicopathological groups). TCRdb re-called the PCR reads via MiXCR. For this entry, the V and J calls and clone size follow TCRdb and not the study's own pipeline. The sample holds approximately 38,000 clones, roughly a quarter seen once. The CDR3 is 13 amino acids. Germline V gene sequence: CDR1 SGHVS, CDR2 FNYEAQ. This entry comes from a study of metastatic and nonmetastatic thyroid tumors. Study at large: Repertoires of blood and of tissue (tumor or nodule) from malignant and benign thyroid patients were compared.

Study-level results: For both blood and tumor, malignant thyroid tumors reportedly showed significantly higher TCR beta diversity than benign nodules did.

Thyroid surgery was performed in patients who had received no treatment beforehand. The source material was blood. The chain carries TRBV7-6 and TRBJ1-1, with 7 nucleotides matching TRBD1. This clonotype was obtained from a female donor with papillary thyroid cancer or a benign thyroid nodule (not recorded which). Some clones in this sample may be carry-over from other donors' samples. The CDR3 is CASSLSLGTEALF. The CDR3 DNA reads TGTGCCAGCAGCTTATCCCTAGGGACAGAAGCTCTCTTT. The full variable domain, with the rest looked up from reference TRBV7-6 and TRBJ1-1, is GAGVSQSPRYKVTKRGQDVALRCDPISGHVSLYWYRQALGQGPEFLTYFNYEAQQDKSGLPNDRFSAERPEGSISTLTIQRTEQRDSAMYRCASSLSLGTEALFGQGTRLTVV.